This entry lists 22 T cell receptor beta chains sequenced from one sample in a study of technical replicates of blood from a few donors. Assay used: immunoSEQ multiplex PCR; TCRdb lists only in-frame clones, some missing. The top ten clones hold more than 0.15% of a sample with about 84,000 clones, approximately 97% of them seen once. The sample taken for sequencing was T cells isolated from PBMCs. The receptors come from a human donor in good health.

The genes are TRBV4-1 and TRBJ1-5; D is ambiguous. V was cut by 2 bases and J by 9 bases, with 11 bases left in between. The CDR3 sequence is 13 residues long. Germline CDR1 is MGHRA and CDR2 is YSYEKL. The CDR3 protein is CASSQWQALPQHF. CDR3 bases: TGCGCCAGCAGCCAATGGCAGGCCCTGCCCCAGCATTTT.

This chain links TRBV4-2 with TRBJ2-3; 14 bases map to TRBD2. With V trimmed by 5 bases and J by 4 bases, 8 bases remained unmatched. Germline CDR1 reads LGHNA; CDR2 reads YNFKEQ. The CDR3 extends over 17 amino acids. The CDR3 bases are TGTGCCAGCAGCTTGGGGACTAGCGGGAGTCTCCCAGATACGCAGTATTTT. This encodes CASSLGTSGSLPDTQYF.

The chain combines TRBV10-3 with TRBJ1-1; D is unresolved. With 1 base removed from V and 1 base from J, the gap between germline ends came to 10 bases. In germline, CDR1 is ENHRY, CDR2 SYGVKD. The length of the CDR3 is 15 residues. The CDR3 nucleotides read TGTGCCATCAGTGAGTGGGCAAATCCGAACACTGAAGCTTTCTTT. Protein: CAISEWANPNTEAFF.

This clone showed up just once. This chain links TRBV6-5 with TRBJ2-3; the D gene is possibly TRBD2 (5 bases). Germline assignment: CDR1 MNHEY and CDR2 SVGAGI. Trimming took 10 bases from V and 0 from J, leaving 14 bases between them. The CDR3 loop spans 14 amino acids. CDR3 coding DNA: TGTGCCATCAAAGTAGGCGGGAGCACAGATACGCAGTATTTT. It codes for CAIKVGGSTDTQYF.

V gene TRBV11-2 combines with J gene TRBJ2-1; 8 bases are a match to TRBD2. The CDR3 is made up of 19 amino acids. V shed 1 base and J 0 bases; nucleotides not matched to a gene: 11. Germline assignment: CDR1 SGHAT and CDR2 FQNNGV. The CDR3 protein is CASSLGSLAGIRSYNEQFF. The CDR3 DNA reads TGTGCCAGCAGCTTAGGGTCGCTAGCGGGTATTCGCTCCTACAATGAGCAGTTCTTC.

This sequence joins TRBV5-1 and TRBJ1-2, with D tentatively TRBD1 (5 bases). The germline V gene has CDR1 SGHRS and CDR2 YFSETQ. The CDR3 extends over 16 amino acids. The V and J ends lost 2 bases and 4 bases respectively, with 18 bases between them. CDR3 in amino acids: CASSFLNQGLPYGYTF. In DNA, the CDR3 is TGCGCCAGCAGCTTTCTTAACCAGGGCCTACCCTATGGCTACACCTTC. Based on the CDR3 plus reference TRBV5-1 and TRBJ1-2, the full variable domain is KAGVTQTPRYLIKTRGQQVTLSCSPISGHRSVSWYQQTPGQGLQFLFEYFSETQRNKGNFPGRFSGRQFSNSRSEMNVSTLELGDSALYLCASSFLNQGLPYGYTFGSGTRLTVV.

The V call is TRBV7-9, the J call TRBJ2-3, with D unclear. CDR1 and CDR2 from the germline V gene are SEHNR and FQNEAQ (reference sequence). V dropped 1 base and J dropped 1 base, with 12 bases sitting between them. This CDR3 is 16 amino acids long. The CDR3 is CASSLGGLWGTDTQYF. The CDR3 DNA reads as TGTGCCAGCAGCTTAGGAGGCCTTTGGGGCACAGATACGCAGTATTTT.

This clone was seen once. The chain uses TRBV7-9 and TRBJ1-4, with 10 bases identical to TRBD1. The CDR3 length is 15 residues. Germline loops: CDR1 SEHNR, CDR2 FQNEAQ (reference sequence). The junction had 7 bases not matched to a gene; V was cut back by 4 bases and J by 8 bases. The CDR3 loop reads CASSSPGQGIEKLFF. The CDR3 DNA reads TGTGCCAGCAGCTCCCCGGGACAGGGGATAGAAAAACTGTTTTTT.

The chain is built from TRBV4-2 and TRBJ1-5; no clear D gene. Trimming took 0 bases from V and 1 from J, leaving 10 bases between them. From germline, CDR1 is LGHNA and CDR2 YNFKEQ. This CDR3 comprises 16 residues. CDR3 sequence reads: CASSQEFRRSNQPQHF. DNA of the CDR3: TGTGCCAGCAGCCAAGAGTTTCGCAGGAGCAATCAGCCCCAGCATTTT.

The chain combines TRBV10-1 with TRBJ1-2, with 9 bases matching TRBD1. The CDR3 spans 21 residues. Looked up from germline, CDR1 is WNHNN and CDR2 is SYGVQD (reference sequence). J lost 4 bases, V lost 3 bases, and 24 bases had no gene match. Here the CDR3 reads CASSDRKNDPGQGRDPYGYTF. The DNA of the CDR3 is TGCGCCAGCAGTGACCGAAAAAACGACCCGGGACAGGGAAGGGACCCCTATGGCTACACCTTC.

CDR3 amino acids: CASTRLYANEQFF. CDR3 DNA: TGCGCCAGCACCCGACTATACGCCAATGAGCAGTTCTTC. The rearrangement links TRBV5-1 to TRBJ2-1; a weak D match, TRBD2 (5 bases). Germline V gives CDR1 SGHRS, CDR2 YFSETQ. V was cut by 6 bases and J by 6 bases, with 13 bases left in between. This CDR3 contains 13 residues.

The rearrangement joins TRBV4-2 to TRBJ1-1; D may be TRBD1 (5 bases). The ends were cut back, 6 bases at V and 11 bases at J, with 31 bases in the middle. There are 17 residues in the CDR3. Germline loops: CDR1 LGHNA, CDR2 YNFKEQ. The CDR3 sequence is CASRQLLREGPIVGAFF. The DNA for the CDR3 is TGTGCCAGCAGGCAACTCCTTCGGGAGGGACCGATCGTTGGGGCTTTCTTT.

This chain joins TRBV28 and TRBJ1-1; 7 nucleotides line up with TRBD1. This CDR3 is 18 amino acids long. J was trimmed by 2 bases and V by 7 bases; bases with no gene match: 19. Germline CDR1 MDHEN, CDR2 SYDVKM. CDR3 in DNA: TGTGCCAGCACTACCAGCAGCCATGGGACAGCCCATAACACTGAAGCTTTCTTT. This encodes CASTTSSHGTAHNTEAFF.

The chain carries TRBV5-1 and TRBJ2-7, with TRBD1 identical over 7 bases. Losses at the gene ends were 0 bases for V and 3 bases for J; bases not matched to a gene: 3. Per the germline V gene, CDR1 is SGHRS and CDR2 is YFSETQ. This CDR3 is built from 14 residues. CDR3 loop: CASSLGQGDYEQYF. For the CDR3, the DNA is TGCGCCAGCAGCTTGGGACAGGGTGACTACGAGCAGTACTTC.

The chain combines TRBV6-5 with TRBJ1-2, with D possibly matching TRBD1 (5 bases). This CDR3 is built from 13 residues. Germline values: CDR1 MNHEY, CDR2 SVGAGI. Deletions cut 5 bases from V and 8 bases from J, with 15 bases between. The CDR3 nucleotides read TGTGCCAGCAGTACCCCAGGGTATTACGGCTACACCTTC. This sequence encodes CASSTPGYYGYTF.

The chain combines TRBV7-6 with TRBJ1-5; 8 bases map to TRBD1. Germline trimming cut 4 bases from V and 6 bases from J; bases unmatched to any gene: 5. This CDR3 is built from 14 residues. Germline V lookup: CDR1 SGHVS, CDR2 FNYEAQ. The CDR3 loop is CASSSRGTGQPQHF. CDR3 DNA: TGTGCCAGCAGCTCGCGGGGGACAGGTCAGCCCCAGCATTTT.

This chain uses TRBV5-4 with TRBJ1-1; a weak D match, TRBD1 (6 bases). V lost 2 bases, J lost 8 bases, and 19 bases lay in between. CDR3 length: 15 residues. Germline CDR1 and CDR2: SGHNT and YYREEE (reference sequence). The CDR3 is CASSLQGWSQAEAFF. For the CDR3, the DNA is TGTGCCAGCAGCTTACAGGGTTGGTCACAGGCAGAAGCTTTCTTT. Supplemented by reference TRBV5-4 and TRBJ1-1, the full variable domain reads ETGVTQSPTHLIKTRGQQVTLRCSSQSGHNTVSWYQQALGQGPQFIFQYYREEENGRGNFPPRFSGLQFPNYSSELNVNALELDDSALYLCASSLQGWSQAEAFFGQGTRLTVV.

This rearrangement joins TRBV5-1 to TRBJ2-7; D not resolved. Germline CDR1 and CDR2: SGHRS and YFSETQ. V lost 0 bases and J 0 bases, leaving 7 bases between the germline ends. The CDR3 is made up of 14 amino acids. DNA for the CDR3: TGCGCCAGCAGCTTGGGGAGTAGCTCCTACGAGCAGTACTTC. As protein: CASSLGSSSYEQYF.

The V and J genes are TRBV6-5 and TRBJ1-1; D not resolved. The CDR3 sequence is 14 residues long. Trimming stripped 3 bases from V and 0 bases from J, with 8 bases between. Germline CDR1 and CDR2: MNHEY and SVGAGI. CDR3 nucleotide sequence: TGTGCCAGCAGTTATACTGCCATGAACACTGAAGCTTTCTTT. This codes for CASSYTAMNTEAFF.

This CDR3 is CASSLGLAGVGEQFF. The CDR3 DNA follows: TGCGCCAGCAGCCTCGGACTAGCGGGAGTCGGGGAGCAGTTCTTC. This sequence joins TRBV4-1 and TRBJ2-1; 13 positions match TRBD2. The CDR3 spans 15 residues. The germline gives CDR1 MGHRA, CDR2 YSYEKL. J was trimmed by 10 bases and V by 4 bases; bases with no gene match: 7.

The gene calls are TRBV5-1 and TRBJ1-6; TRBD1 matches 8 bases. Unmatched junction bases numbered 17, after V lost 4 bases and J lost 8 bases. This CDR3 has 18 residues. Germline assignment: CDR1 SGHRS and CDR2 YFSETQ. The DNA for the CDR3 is TGCGCCAGCAGCCTAACGGTCCGGACAGGGACATTTGATTCACCCCTCCACTTT. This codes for CASSLTVRTGTFDSPLHF.

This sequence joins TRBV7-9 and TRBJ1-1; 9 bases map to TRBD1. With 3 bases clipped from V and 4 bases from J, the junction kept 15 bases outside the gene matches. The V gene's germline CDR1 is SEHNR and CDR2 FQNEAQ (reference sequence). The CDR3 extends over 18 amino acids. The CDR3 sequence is CASSFRPGTGPFGTEAFF. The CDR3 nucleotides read TGTGCCAGCAGCTTTAGACCCGGGACAGGGCCCTTTGGCACTGAAGCTTTCTTT. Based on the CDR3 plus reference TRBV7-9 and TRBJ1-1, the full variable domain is DTGVSQNPRHKITKRGQNVTFRCDPISEHNRLYWYRQTLGQGPEFLTYFQNEAQLEKSRLLSDRFSAERPKGSFSTLEIQRTEQGDSAMYLCASSFRPGTGPFGTEAFFGQGTRLTVV.